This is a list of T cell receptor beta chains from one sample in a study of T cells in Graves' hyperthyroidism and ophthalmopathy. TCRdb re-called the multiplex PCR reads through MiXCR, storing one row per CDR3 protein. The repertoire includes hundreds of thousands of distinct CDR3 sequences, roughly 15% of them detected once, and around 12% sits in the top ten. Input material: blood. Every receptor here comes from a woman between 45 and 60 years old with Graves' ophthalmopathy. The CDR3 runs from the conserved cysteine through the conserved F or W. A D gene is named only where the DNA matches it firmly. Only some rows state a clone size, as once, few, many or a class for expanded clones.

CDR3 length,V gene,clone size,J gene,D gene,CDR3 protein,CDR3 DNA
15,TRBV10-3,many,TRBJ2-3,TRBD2,CAISSSREGADTQYF,TGTGCCATCAGCTCGTCCCGGGAGGGAGCAGATACGCAGTATTTT
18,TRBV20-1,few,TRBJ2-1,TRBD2,CSARNIIAGGGSYNEQFF,TGCAGTGCTAGAAATATTATAGCGGGAGGGGGCTCCTACAATGAGCAGTTCTTC
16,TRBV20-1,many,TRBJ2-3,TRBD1,CSATSPTGGITDTQYF,TGCAGTGCTACCTCACCGACAGGGGGGATCACAGATACGCAGTATTTT
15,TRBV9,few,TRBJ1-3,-,CASSVWGTSGNTIYF,TGTGCCAGCAGCGTATGGGGTACGTCTGGAAACACCATATATTTT
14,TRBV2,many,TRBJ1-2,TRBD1,CASSRDRDNYGYTF,TGTGCCAGCAGTAGGGACAGGGATAACTATGGCTACACCTTC
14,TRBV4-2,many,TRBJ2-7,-,CASSQDLQSYGQYF,TGTGCCAGCAGCCAAGATTTACAGAGTTACGGGCAGTACTTC
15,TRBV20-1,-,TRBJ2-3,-,CSADRDTRSTDTQYF,TGCAGTGCAGACCGGGACACCCGGAGCACAGATACGCAGTATTTT
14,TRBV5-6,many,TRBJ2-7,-,CASSLSIAPHEQYF,TGTGCCAGCAGCTTGTCCATAGCGCCACACGAGCAGTACTTC
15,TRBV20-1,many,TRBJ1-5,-,CSALRDLGSNQPQHF,TGCAGTGCTCTCCGGGACCTGGGTAGCAATCAGCCCCAGCATTTT
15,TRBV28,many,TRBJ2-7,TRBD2,CASSSSGTRLYEQYF,TGTGCCAGCAGTTCATCCGGGACTAGACTCTACGAGCAGTACTTC
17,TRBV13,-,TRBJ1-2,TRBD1,CASSLAGTGGTNYGYTF,TGCGCCAGCAGCTTGGCCGGGACAGGGGGTACTAACTATGGCTACACCTTC
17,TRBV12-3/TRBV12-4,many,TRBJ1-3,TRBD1,CASSFPGQGFSGNTIYF,TGTGCCAGCAGTTTTCCGGGACAGGGTTTCTCTGGAAACACCATATATTTT
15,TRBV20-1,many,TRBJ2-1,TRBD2,CSANGGGPLDNEQFF,TGCAGTGCTAATGGGGGAGGGCCTCTAGACAATGAGCAGTTCTTC
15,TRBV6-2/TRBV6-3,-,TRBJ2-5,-,CASSYGGDRQETQYF,TGTGCCAGCAGTTATGGGGGTGACCGCCAAGAGACCCAGTACTTC
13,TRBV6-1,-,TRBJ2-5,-,CASSRTLQETQYF,TGTGCCAGCAGCAGGACACTTCAAGAGACCCAGTACTTC
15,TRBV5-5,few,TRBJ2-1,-,CASSVRDWTYNEQFF,TGTGCCAGCAGCGTCCGGGACTGGACCTACAATGAGCAGTTCTTC
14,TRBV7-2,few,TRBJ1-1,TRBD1,CASSPGQGKFAAFF,TGTGCCAGCTCCCCTGGACAGGGTAAATTTGCAGCTTTCTTT